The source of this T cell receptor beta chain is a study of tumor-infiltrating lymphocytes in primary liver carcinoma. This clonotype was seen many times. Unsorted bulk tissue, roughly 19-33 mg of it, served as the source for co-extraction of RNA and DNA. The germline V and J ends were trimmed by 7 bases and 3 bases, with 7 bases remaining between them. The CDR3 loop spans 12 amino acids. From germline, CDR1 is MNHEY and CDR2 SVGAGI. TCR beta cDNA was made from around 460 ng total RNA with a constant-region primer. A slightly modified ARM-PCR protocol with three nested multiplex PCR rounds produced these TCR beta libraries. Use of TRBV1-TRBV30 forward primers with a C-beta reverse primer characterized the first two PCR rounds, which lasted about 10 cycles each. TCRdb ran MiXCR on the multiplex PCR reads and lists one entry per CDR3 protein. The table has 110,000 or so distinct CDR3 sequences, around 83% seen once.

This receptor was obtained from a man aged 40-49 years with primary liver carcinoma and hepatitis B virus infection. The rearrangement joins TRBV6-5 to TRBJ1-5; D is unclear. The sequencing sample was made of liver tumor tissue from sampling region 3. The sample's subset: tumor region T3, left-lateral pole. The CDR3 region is CASNDPNQPQHF. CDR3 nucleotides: TGTGCCAGCAACGACCCCAATCAGCCCCAGCATTTT.